This is a list of T cell receptor beta chains from one sample in a study of blood T cell repertoires in COVID-19. The table came from immunoSEQ multiplex PCR; TCRdb's copy has only in-frame clones and leaves some out. The sample records about 260,000 clones, approximately 90% being singletons. Sequenced sample: peripheral blood. The receptors come from a woman in her thirties or forties with acute or convalescent COVID-19. Each CDR3 is given with its conserved first and last residue. D genes are given only for firm matches. Clone size appears in some rows only: once, few, many, or a class for an expanded clone.

V gene: TRBV19
CDR3 length: 17
D gene: TRBD1
clone size: -
J gene: TRBJ1-5
CDR3 protein: CASRLQEGASSNQPQHF
CDR3 DNA: TGTGCCAGTAGGCTACAGGAGGGGGCATCGAGCAATCAGCCCCAGCATTTT

V gene: TRBV30
CDR3 length: 13
D gene: -
clone size: -
J gene: TRBJ1-2
CDR3 protein: CAFKDPGGYGYTF
CDR3 DNA: TGTGCCTTCAAGGACCCGGGGGGCTATGGCTACACCTTC

V gene: TRBV18
CDR3 length: 15
D gene: TRBD2
clone size: -
J gene: TRBJ2-3
CDR3 protein: CASSPEAGGRVTQYF
CDR3 DNA: TGTGCCAGCTCACCCGAGGCGGGGGGGCGAGTTACGCAGTATTTT

V gene: TRBV5-6
CDR3 length: 14
D gene: -
clone size: -
J gene: TRBJ1-1
CDR3 protein: CASSFPGRNTEAFF
CDR3 DNA: TGTGCCAGCAGTTTCCCTGGCCGGAACACTGAAGCTTTCTTT

V gene: TRBV19
CDR3 length: 14
D gene: TRBD1
clone size: few
J gene: TRBJ1-5
CDR3 protein: CASSSGQGVGPQHF
CDR3 DNA: TGTGCCAGTAGTAGCGGACAGGGTGTCGGGCCCCAGCATTTT

V gene: TRBV10-3
CDR3 length: 14
D gene: TRBD1
clone size: -
J gene: TRBJ1-2
CDR3 protein: CAIRAGQEKYGYTF
CDR3 DNA: TGTGCCATCAGAGCAGGACAGGAAAAGTATGGCTACACCTTC

V gene: TRBV2
CDR3 length: 14
D gene: TRBD1
clone size: -
J gene: TRBJ2-5
CDR3 protein: CASSEQGAQETQYF
CDR3 DNA: TGTGCCAGCAGTGAACAGGGGGCCCAAGAGACCCAGTACTTC

V gene: TRBV20-1
CDR3 length: 11
D gene: TRBD1
clone size: once
J gene: TRBJ2-3
CDR3 protein: CSAVRGDTQYF
CDR3 DNA: TGCAGTGCTGTCAGGGGGGATACGCAGTATTTT

V gene: TRBV6-5
CDR3 length: 15
D gene: -
clone size: few
J gene: TRBJ2-2
CDR3 protein: CASSYTGTNTGELFF
CDR3 DNA: TGTGCCAGCAGTTATACGGGGACGAACACCGGGGAGCTGTTTTTT

V gene: TRBV24-1
CDR3 length: 17
D gene: -
clone size: -
J gene: TRBJ2-2
CDR3 protein: CATSDVEGALGTGELFF
CDR3 DNA: TGTGCCACCAGTGATGTGGAGGGAGCCTTAGGGACCGGGGAGCTGTTTTTT

V gene: TRBV3-1/TRBV3-2
CDR3 length: 15
D gene: TRBD2
clone size: -
J gene: TRBJ2-1
CDR3 protein: CASSQDGGVYNEQFF
CDR3 DNA: TGTGCCAGCAGCCAAGACGGGGGGGTTTACAATGAGCAGTTCTTC

V gene: TRBV10-3
CDR3 length: 14
D gene: -
clone size: -
J gene: TRBJ2-1
CDR3 protein: CAISPRDIYNEQFF
CDR3 DNA: TGTGCCATCAGCCCCCGGGACATTTACAATGAGCAGTTCTTC

V gene: TRBV5-4
CDR3 length: 11
D gene: -
clone size: -
J gene: TRBJ1-6
CDR3 protein: CASSLETSGDF
CDR3 DNA: TGTGCCAGCAGCTTGGAAACCAGCGGGGACTTT

V gene: TRBV19
CDR3 length: 16
D gene: TRBD2
clone size: once
J gene: TRBJ2-3
CDR3 protein: CASSRRGLAGTDTQYF
CDR3 DNA: TGTGCCAGTAGCAGAAGGGGACTAGCGGGCACAGATACGCAGTATTTT